These T cell receptor beta chains were read from a single sample in a study of post-analysis software for immune sequencing data. A single record per CDR3 protein comes from TCRdb applying MiXCR to the PCR reads. The sample lists approximately 440,000 distinct CDR3 sequences; approximately 45% were seen once. The specimen sequenced was blood. These receptor sequences come from a girl aged 10-17 years with multiple sclerosis. The CDR3 runs from the conserved cysteine through the conserved F or W. A D gene is named only where the DNA matches it firmly. Expanded clones get a size class; other rows say once, few or many, or leave the size out.

j_call d_call v_call clone_size cdr3_nt cdr3_aa
TRBJ2-7 TRBD2 TRBV5-1 . TGCGCCAGCAGCCTACTAGCGGGAAACCACTACGAGCAGTACTTC CASSLLAGNHYEQYF
TRBJ2-6 . TRBV25-1 few TGTGCCAGCAGTGTCCACTCTGGGGCCAACGTCCTGACTTTC CASSVHSGANVLTF
TRBJ2-3 . TRBV20-1 once . CSAAVAAHTDTQYF
TRBJ1-2 . TRBV9 . TGTGCCAGCAGCCCTACCGGAGGGGCACGCTACACCTTC CASSPTGGARYTF
TRBJ2-5 . TRBV20-1 . TGCAGTGCCCGGAGGGGGAGGGAAGAGACCCAGTACTTC CSARRGREETQYF
TRBJ2-1 . TRBV4-2 . TGTGCCAGCAGCCAAGCTGTAGGTCCGCGGAGCTCCTACAATGAGCAGTTCTTC CASSQAVGPRSSYNEQFF
TRBJ2-5 TRBD1 TRBV2 . TGTGCCAGCGGAGGACAGGGAGTAGAGACCCAGTACTTC CASGGQGVETQYF
TRBJ2-1 TRBD2 TRBV20-1 . TGCAGTGCTCCCGGGACTAGTTCCAATGAGCAGTTCTTC CSAPGTSSNEQFF
TRBJ2-1 . TRBV20-1 . TGCAGTGCTACGTCAAACAATGAGCAGTTCTTC CSATSNNEQFF
TRBJ2-7 . TRBV3-1 once TGTGCCAGCAGCCCCTTAGGGGGGACCTACGAGCAGTACTTC CASSPLGGTYEQYF
TRBJ1-5 . TRBV19 . TGTGCCAGTAGCCGGACAAGAGATAGCAATCAGCCCCAGCATTTT CASSRTRDSNQPQHF
TRBJ2-1 TRBD2 TRBV7-6 . TGTGCCAGCAGGGCACCGGGACTACAGAATGAGCAGTTCTTC CASRAPGLQNEQFF
TRBJ2-3 TRBD1 TRBV5-1 . TGCGCCAGCAGCTTGGCGGGACAGACCACAGATACGCAGTATTTT CASSLAGQTTDTQYF
TRBJ2-1 TRBD2 TRBV6-5 . TGTGCCAGCAGTTACTTTAGCGGGAGGGGGTACAATGAGCAGTTCTTC CASSYFSGRGYNEQFF
TRBJ2-3 . TRBV24-1 few TGTGCCACCAGTAGTTACAGTATGTCTAGCACAGATACGCAGTATTTT CATSSYSMSSTDTQYF
TRBJ2-7 . TRBV5-1 . TGCGCCAGCAGCACACCGGGACAATTCTACGAGCAGTACTTC CASSTPGQFYEQYF
TRBJ2-1 TRBD1 TRBV27 . TGTGCCAGCAGTTTTGGGGACAGGGCGCCGGGCGAGCAGTTCTTC CASSFGDRAPGEQFF
TRBJ2-2 . TRBV20-1 . TGCAGTGCCCAAGCAGGGGTACAGTACACCGGGGAGCTGTTTTTT CSAQAGVQYTGELFF
TRBJ2-7 . TRBV29-1 few TGCAGCGTTGAAGAAGGCGGGCAGGACACCTACGAGCAGTACTTC CSVEEGGQDTYEQYF
TRBJ1-2 . TRBV29-1 few TGCAGCGCTGGACAAGGTGGTAGTGGCTACACCTTC CSAGQGGSGYTF
TRBJ1-6 TRBD1 TRBV12-3/TRBV12-4 many TGTGCCAGCAGCTTGGGACAGGGGAATTCACCCCTCCACTTT CASSLGQGNSPLHF
TRBJ2-5 . TRBV6-2/TRBV6-3 . TGTGCCAGCAGTTACCACGGGAAAGAGACCCAGTACTTC CASSYHGKETQYF
TRBJ2-7 TRBD1 TRBV6-1 . TGTGCCAGCAGTGCTTGGACAGGGGGCGAAAACGAGCAGTACTTC CASSAWTGGENEQYF
TRBJ2-4 . TRBV5-1 few TGCGCCAGCAGCTGGGGGGTGGGCCAGAATAAAAACATTCAGTACTTC CASSWGVGQNKNIQYF
TRBJ2-7 TRBD1 TRBV27 . TGTGCCAGCATCAGCCGGGACAGGGCCTACGAGCAGTACTTC CASISRDRAYEQYF
TRBJ2-1 TRBD2 TRBV20-1 . TGCAGTGCTAGAGATGGTGGACTAGCGGGAAACAATGAGCAGTTCTTC CSARDGGLAGNNEQFF
TRBJ2-7 TRBD1 TRBV5-1 few TGCGCCAGCAGTAAAGGGACAGACTCCTACGAGCAGTACTTC CASSKGTDSYEQYF
TRBJ2-5 . TRBV9 few TGTGCCAGCAGCGTAGGTCCAGGGATGGAGGAGACCCAGTACTTC CASSVGPGMEETQYF
TRBJ1-1 . TRBV5-1 . TGCGCCAGCAGCTTGGTGCAGGGGATTGGCACTGAAGCTTTCTTT CASSLVQGIGTEAFF
TRBJ2-7 . TRBV11-1 few TGTGCCAGCAGCTCCAAACCTTCGGGGGGCGCGTACGAGCAGTACTTC CASSSKPSGGAYEQYF
TRBJ1-5 . TRBV28 once TGTGCCAGCAGCCGGGCCAGCTATAGCAATCAGCCCCAGCATTTT CASSRASYSNQPQHF
TRBJ2-7 TRBD1 TRBV6-1 once TGTGCCAGCGGACACATTTCGGGACAGCCAAGCTCCTACGAGCAGTACTTC CASGHISGQPSSYEQYF
TRBJ2-3 TRBD2 TRBV5-1 few TGCGCCAGCGGCGGGACTACCACAGATACGCAGTATTTT CASGGTTTDTQYF
TRBJ2-1 . TRBV10-3 . TGTGCCATCTCCCCCCCTAGCTCCTACAATGAGCAGTTCTTC CAISPPSSYNEQFF
TRBJ2-7 TRBD2 TRBV7-2 . TGTGCCAGCAGCTCATCTAGCGGGGGGGCCCACGAGCAGTACTTC CASSSSSGGAHEQYF
TRBJ2-7 . TRBV28 few TGTGCCAGCAGTTTAACGTCGGTGATACCCTACGAGCAGTACTTC CASSLTSVIPYEQYF
TRBJ2-7 TRBD2 TRBV4-1 . TGCGCCAGCAGCCCAACCGGGACTAGCGAATACGAGCAGTACTTC CASSPTGTSEYEQYF
TRBJ2-1 . TRBV9 . TGTGCCAGCAGCGTGAGCGGCTTTTTCAATGAGCAGTTCTTC CASSVSGFFNEQFF
TRBJ2-1 . TRBV6-5 few TGTGCCACATCCCGAGAGGGGCGCTACGATGAGCAGTTCTTC CATSREGRYDEQFF
TRBJ2-3 . TRBV20-1 few TGCAGTGCTAGAGACGGCCGCGGGGATACGCAGTATTTT CSARDGRGDTQYF